Below are 15 T cell receptor beta chains sequenced from a single sample in a study of shared clonotypes between healthy human individuals. Naivety among CD8 cells was defined by CD45RO negativity and positive CCR7 selection, thereby excluding terminally differentiated effector memory CD45RA+ cells. Method: immunoSEQ multiplex PCR; TCRdb's copy keeps in-frame clones and lacks some. The sample contains some 580,000 clones, 98% of which appear only once. What was sequenced was naive CD8+ T cells sorted from blood. The receptors derive from a man younger than 40 in good health.

The chain uses TRBV7-9 and TRBJ2-5, with 11 bases fitting TRBD2. The CDR3 sequence is 15 residues long. The V and J ends lost 7 bases and 3 bases, in that order; junction bases with no gene match: 7. Per germline, CDR1 SEHNR and CDR2 FQNEAQ (reference sequence). The CDR3 nucleotides are TGTGCCAGCACGGTATTACTAGCGGGAGAAGAGACCCAGTACTTC. Its protein is CASTVLLAGEETQYF.

Comments on this clone: The junction shows a germline mismatch at one end, possibly a read error. V usage is TRBV7-8 and J usage is TRBJ2-1; 7 bases match TRBD2. CDR1 is SGHVS, CDR2 FQNEAQ, per germline. The CDR3 covers 11 residues. This chain's CDR3 is CASSSGPGGIF. CDR3 in DNA: TGTGCCAGCAGCTCAGGGCCGGGGGGTATCTTC.

V and J are TRBV9 and TRBJ2-7; 11 bases agree with TRBD2. Germline CDR1 reads SGDLS; CDR2 reads YYNGEE. This CDR3 is built from 14 residues. The ends lost 3 bases at V and 3 bases at J; junction bases unmatched: 2. The CDR3 region has the DNA TGTGCCAGCAGCGAGGGACTAGCGGTCTACGAGCAGTACTTC. Translated, it gives CASSEGLAVYEQYF.

The V and J genes are TRBV30 and TRBJ2-5, with D possibly called TRBD1 or TRBD2 (7 bases each). The CDR3 is made up of 14 amino acids. With 4 bases removed from V and 6 bases from J, the gap between germline ends came to 18 bases. Germline CDR1 reads GTSNPN; CDR2 reads SVGIG (reference sequence). The CDR3: CAWKQGRGKQTQYF. CDR3 coding DNA: TGTGCCTGGAAACAGGGGAGGGGTAAACAGACCCAGTACTTC.

The V and J genes are TRBV6-5 and TRBJ2-2; D gene unclear. Germline CDR1 is MNHEY and CDR2 is SVGAGI. This CDR3 region has 13 residues. V was shortened by 5 bases and J by 8 bases, with 12 bases between the two germline ends. Here the CDR3 DNA reads TGTGCCAGCAGTCCTCCGGGTATTGGGGAGCTGTTTTTT. This translates into CASSPPGIGELFF.

V is TRBV6-4 and J is TRBJ2-3; TRBD2 matches 7 bases. CDR1 is MRHNA, CDR2 SNTAGT, per germline. The CDR3 loop spans 15 amino acids. Unmatched junction bases numbered 6, after V lost 4 bases and J lost 2 bases. The CDR3 region has the DNA TGTGCCAGCAGTGTAAGAGCGGGACTCACAGATACGCAGTATTTT. This encodes CASSVRAGLTDTQYF.

The CDR3 protein is CASKSRQGDGYTF. The CDR3 DNA reads as TGTGCCAGCAAATCGCGGCAGGGTGATGGCTACACCTTC. The chain couples TRBV6-5 to TRBJ1-2; possible D gene TRBD1, 5 bases. Deletions cut 7 bases from V and 6 bases from J, with 15 bases between. The CDR3 has 13 residues. CDR1 and CDR2 from the germline V gene are MNHEY and SVGAGI.

This clone was detected only once. V usage is TRBV25-1 and J usage is TRBJ2-7; 10 positions match TRBD2. V shed 1 base and J 1 base; nucleotides not matched to a gene: 4. This CDR3 comprises 16 residues. In germline, CDR1 is MGHDK, CDR2 SYGVNS. The chain's CDR3 is CASSELGTSASYEQYF. DNA for the CDR3: TGTGCCAGCAGTGAATTGGGGACTAGCGCTTCCTACGAGCAGTACTTC.

This chain joins TRBV7-2 and TRBJ2-1; 7 positions match TRBD1. The CDR3 spans 13 residues. Germline-derived CDR1 and CDR2 are SGHTA and FQGNSA. CDR3 amino acids: CATRDSNYNEQFF. CDR3 nucleotide sequence: TGTGCTACCAGGGACAGTAACTACAATGAGCAGTTCTTC.

CDR3 coding DNA: TGTGCCAGCAGCCAAGATCGGGACTGGAGGGGCAATGAGCAGTTCTTC. Amino acids: CASSQDRDWRGNEQFF. The genes are TRBV14 and TRBJ2-1, with D perhaps matching TRBD2 (6 bases). There are 16 residues in the CDR3. Germline loops: CDR1 SGHDN, CDR2 FVKESK. The V end was cut by 0 bases, the J end by 6 bases, with 15 bases between.

The chain joins TRBV7-9 to TRBJ2-3, with unresolved D. Trimming removed 3 bases from V and 0 bases from J, with 7 bases in between. This CDR3 has 14 residues. Germline CDR1 reads SEHNR; CDR2 reads FQNEAQ (reference sequence). This CDR3 is CASSLSLSTDTQYF. DNA for the CDR3: TGTGCCAGCAGCTTGTCTCTAAGCACAGATACGCAGTATTTT.

J is TRBJ1-1 and V is TRBV7-9, with D unclear. V gave up 5 bases and J gave up 11 bases, with 12 bases separating them. Germline values: CDR1 SEHNR, CDR2 FQNEAQ (reference sequence). The CDR3 has 11 residues. The CDR3 loop is CASSPSGDAFF. The CDR3, as DNA: TGTGCCAGCAGCCCCTCCGGGGATGCTTTCTTT. Based on the CDR3 plus reference TRBV7-9 and TRBJ1-1, the full variable domain is DTGVSQNPRHKITKRGQNVTFRCDPISEHNRLYWYRQTLGQGPEFLTYFQNEAQLEKSRLLSDRFSAERPKGSFSTLEIQRTEQGDSAMYLCASSPSGDAFFGQGTRLTVV.

V is TRBV10-3 and J is TRBJ1-2, with D uncertain. The CDR3 contains 12 residues. Per the germline V gene, CDR1 is ENHRY and CDR2 is SYGVKD. Trimming left V 2 bases short and J 4 bases short, with 5 bases between. CDR3 in DNA: TGTGCCATCAGTGAGGACTCCTATGGCTACACCTTC. Encoded protein: CAISEDSYGYTF.

The chain joins TRBV28 to TRBJ2-7; TRBD2 matches 12 bases. CDR3 length: 15 amino acids. CDR1 and CDR2 from the germline V gene are MDHEN and SYDVKM. Germline trimming cut 6 bases from V and 4 bases from J; bases unmatched to any gene: 7. The CDR3 DNA sequence: TGTGCCAGCAGGTTCCTAGCGGGAGGGCCGTACGAGCAGTACTTC. It specifies CASRFLAGGPYEQYF.

The rearrangement links TRBV29-1 to TRBJ2-3, with D unresolved. The CDR3 loop spans 16 amino acids. CDR1 SQVTM and CDR2 ANQGSEA come from the germline V gene. Deletions cut 0 bases from V and 4 bases from J, with 17 bases between. The CDR3 sequence: CSVEDGDMLVADTQYF. CDR3 nucleotide sequence: TGCAGCGTTGAAGATGGGGATATGCTAGTGGCAGATACGCAGTATTTT.